The 9 T cell receptor beta chains given below trace back to one sample, sequenced in a study of cytomegalovirus exposure and HLA in healthy donors. The PCR used 60 Vbeta and 13 Jbeta primers. The data were produced by immunoSEQ multiplex PCR, yet TCRdb's version contains in-frame clones alone and is incomplete. The sample has approximately 100,000 clones; 76% are singletons. Sample: PBMCs. The receptors here all came from a middle-aged man in good health and CMV-seronegative.

CDR3 coding DNA: TGTGCCATCAGTGAGCCCGCGGGGGGGACCTACAATGAGCAGTTCTTC. Translation: CAISEPAGGTYNEQFF. The rearrangement uses TRBV10-3 and TRBJ2-1, with 9 positions matching TRBD2. The CDR3 length is 16 residues. Germline loops: CDR1 ENHRY, CDR2 SYGVKD. J was trimmed by 2 bases and V by 2 bases; bases with no gene match: 4.

As concerns this clone: One junction end does not reproduce the germline sequence, and a read error may be involved. The V call is TRBV7-9, the J call TRBJ2-7; no firm D call. Germline V gene lookup returns CDR1 SEHNR and CDR2 FQNEAQ (reference sequence). CDR3 size: 12 residues. CDR3 in amino acids: CASSFPKTRLDF. CDR3 sequence (DNA): TGTGCCAGCAGCTTTCCCAAGACACGTCTTGACTTC.

The chain couples TRBV28 to TRBJ2-3; possible D gene TRBD1, 6 bases. The CDR3 loop spans 16 amino acids. CDR1 MDHEN and CDR2 SYDVKM come from the germline V gene. The ends were cut back, 2 bases at V and 3 bases at J, with 15 bases in the middle. CDR3 loop: CASSLNPGATTDTQYF. Written as DNA, the CDR3 is TGTGCCAGCAGTTTAAACCCAGGGGCTACGACAGATACGCAGTATTTT.

The CDR3 is CASSVGQGDGYTF. CDR3 sequence (DNA): TGCGCCAGCAGCGTCGGACAGGGAGACGGCTACACCTTC. The V and J genes are TRBV5-1 and TRBJ1-2; 8 bases match TRBD1. J gave up 8 bases and V 4 bases, and 7 bases lay outside the gene matches. The germline V gene encodes CDR1 SGHRS and CDR2 YFSETQ. This CDR3 has 13 amino acids.

The rearrangement uses TRBV7-9 and TRBJ1-1; 8 bases align to TRBD1. This CDR3 spans 13 amino acids. With 5 bases clipped from V and 4 bases from J, the junction kept 3 bases outside the gene matches. Germline CDR1 and CDR2: SEHNR and FQNEAQ (reference sequence). The DNA for the CDR3 is TGTGCCAGCAGCCCCACAGGGGGCACTGAAGCTTTCTTT. Protein sequence: CASSPTGGTEAFF. The full variable domain, rest sourced from reference TRBV7-9 and TRBJ1-1, is DTGVSQNPRHKITKRGQNVTFRCDPISEHNRLYWYRQTLGQGPEFLTYFQNEAQLEKSRLLSDRFSAERPKGSFSTLEIQRTEQGDSAMYLCASSPTGGTEAFFGQGTRLTVV.

The genes are TRBV5-4 and TRBJ1-1, with 7 bases that match TRBD1. CDR3 length: 13 amino acids. CDR1 and CDR2 from the germline V gene are SGHNT and YYREEE (reference sequence). V trimming: 3 bases; J trimming: 8 bases; junction bases outside the gene matches: 7. Written as DNA, the CDR3 is TGTGCCAGCAGCTCGGACAGGAGCCCCGAAGCTTTCTTT. It is translated as CASSSDRSPEAFF.

This sequence joins TRBV6-1 and TRBJ1-4; 8 nucleotides match TRBD1. The ends lost 7 bases at V and 5 bases at J; junction bases unmatched: 6. This CDR3 is built from 14 residues. In germline, CDR1 is MNHNS, CDR2 SASEGT. Here the CDR3 reads CASTAWTGNEKLFF. The DNA for the CDR3 is TGTGCCAGCACCGCCTGGACAGGGAATGAAAAACTGTTTTTT.

The V gene is TRBV27, the J gene TRBJ1-5; 8 bases are a match to TRBD1. The CDR3 extends over 15 amino acids. The germline gives CDR1 MNHEY, CDR2 SMNVEV (reference sequence). V lost 5 bases to trimming and J lost 4 bases; unmatched junction nucleotides: 7. The CDR3 DNA reads TGTGCCAGCAGTCCCCTGGACAGGGAGAATCAGCCCCAGCATTTT. Its translation: CASSPLDRENQPQHF.

A remark on this clone: Sequence at one end of the junction differs from germline and may be a read error. The chain links TRBV7-9 to TRBJ2-2, with D perhaps matching TRBD1 (6 bases). Germline V gives CDR1 SEHNR, CDR2 FQNEAQ (reference sequence). CDR3 length: 14 residues. The CDR3 DNA reads as TGTTCCAGCAGCTTAAACAGGGTTACCGGGGAGCTGTTTTTT. Translating gives CSSSLNRVTGELFF.